This is a list of T cell receptor beta chains from one sample in a study of technical replicates of blood from a handful of donors. Measured with immunoSEQ multiplex PCR; TCRdb has only the in-frame clones, and not every one. The sample consists of 70,000 to 75,000 clones, approximately 95% of them appearing once. Sequenced sample: T cells isolated from PBMCs. Every receptor here comes from a human donor in good health. The CDR3 runs from the conserved cysteine through the conserved F or W.

v_call cdr3_aa
TRBV9 CASSVGGGAAQPQHF
TRBV28 CAIGDSYEQYF
TRBV5-1 CASSWQGLETEAFF
TRBV18 CASSPEVAVNQPQHF
TRBV20-1 CSALRETQYF
TRBV7-6 CASSLAGGAYGYTF
TRBV7-6 CASSFGTAYEQYF
TRBV14 CASSRKFETGTSGGADTQYF
TRBV18 CASSPVDWAGVSMNTEAFF
TRBV5-1 CASSLNLAGGETQYF
TRBV12-5 CASGLQGAGNTIYF
TRBV6-6 CASSTGTVSGNTIYF
TRBV7-9 CASSPRAAGNTIYF
TRBV5-1 CASTLGQSYNEQFF
TRBV30 CAWSVSAGAYEQYF
TRBV5-6 CASSRNTEAFF
TRBV4-1 CASSQDRQGLTDTQYF
TRBV5-1 CASNLGQSNYGYTF
TRBV27 CASTRGPPYEQYF
TRBV11-2 CASSPSGVLRGQYF
TRBV29-1 CSVVTPKTNTGELFF
TRBV13 CASSLTDRANTEAFF
TRBV11-3 CASSPTSGDDTQYF
TRBV2 CASSEFPLLAGGDYYEQYF
TRBV18 CASSPPSTDTQYF
TRBV5-6 CASSFPTGAATKNIQYF
TRBV5-1 CASSIYPLAGGAETQYF
TRBV6-5 CASKDRDPTDTQYF
TRBV29-1 CSGQGEETQYF
TRBV7-6 CASSLNVGGRGLYEQYF
TRBV5-1 CASSLNPTEKGEQYF
TRBV5-6 CASSSAEGASPLHF
TRBV27 CASSQGAGQPQHF
TRBV27 CASSVWAGGFTDTQYF
TRBV9 CASSGTGTGGFAEAFF
TRBV10-3 CAISEEGQEPQETQYF
TRBV7-2 CASSSARDRQGSQPQHF
TRBV7-8 CASSPDDWGDTGELFF
TRBV15 CATSTVTGGGTEAFF
TRBV19 CASALELSYEQYF
TRBV28 CASSPGQLWGYTF
TRBV30 CAWSITGGTGGETQYF
TRBV2 CASSPGTNYGYTF
TRBV5-4 CASSSLGRVNTEAFF
TRBV5-4 CASSSKTTSGVFSYEQYF
TRBV10-1 CASSESGLAETQYF
TRBV5-4 CASRPSGRGGDEQYF
TRBV7-2 CASSLIVSRGTDTQYF
TRBV5-8 CASSLAGGQSPLHF
TRBV7-9 CASSLAGLAVYNEQFF
TRBV12-5 CSSGGGAGELFF
TRBV6-5 CASSYSTSADTQYF
TRBV18 CASSPTGEGNYGYTF
TRBV6-5 CASSPPGQRMGYTF
TRBV27 CASSFRDRAYEQYF
TRBV2 CASSEKGAYNEQFF
TRBV5-4 CASSGRTGGEGETQYF